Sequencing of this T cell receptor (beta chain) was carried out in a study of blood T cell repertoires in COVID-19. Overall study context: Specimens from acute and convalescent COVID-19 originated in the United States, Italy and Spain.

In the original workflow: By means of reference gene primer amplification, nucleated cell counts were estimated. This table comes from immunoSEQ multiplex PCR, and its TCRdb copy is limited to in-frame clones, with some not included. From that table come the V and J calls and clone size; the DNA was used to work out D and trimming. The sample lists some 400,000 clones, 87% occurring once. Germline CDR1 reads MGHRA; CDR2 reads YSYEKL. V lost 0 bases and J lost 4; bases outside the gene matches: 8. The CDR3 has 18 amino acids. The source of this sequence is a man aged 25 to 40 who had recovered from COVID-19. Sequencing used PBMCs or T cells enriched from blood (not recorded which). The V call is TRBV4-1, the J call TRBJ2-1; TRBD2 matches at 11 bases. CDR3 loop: CASSQDLGLAGGYNEQFF. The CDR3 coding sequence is TGCGCCAGCAGCCAAGATCTGGGGCTAGCGGGGGGTTACAATGAGCAGTTCTTC.